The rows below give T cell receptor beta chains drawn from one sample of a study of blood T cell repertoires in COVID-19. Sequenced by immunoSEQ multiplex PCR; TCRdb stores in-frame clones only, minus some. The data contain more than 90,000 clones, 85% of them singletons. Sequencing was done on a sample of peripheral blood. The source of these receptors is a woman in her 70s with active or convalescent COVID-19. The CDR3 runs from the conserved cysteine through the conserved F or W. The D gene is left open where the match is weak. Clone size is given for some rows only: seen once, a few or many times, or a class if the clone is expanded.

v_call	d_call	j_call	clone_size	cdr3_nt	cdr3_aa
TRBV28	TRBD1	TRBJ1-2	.	TGTGCCAGCAGTTCCAACACCGGGACAGACTATGGCTACACCTTC	CASSSNTGTDYGYTF
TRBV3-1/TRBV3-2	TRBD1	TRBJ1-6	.	TGTGCCAGCAGCCAATGGGACAGGCCTTCACCCCTCCACTTT	CASSQWDRPSPLHF
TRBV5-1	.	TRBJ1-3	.	TGCGCCAGCAGCCAGACTCTTGGAAACACCATATATTTT	CASSQTLGNTIYF
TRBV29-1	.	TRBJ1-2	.	TGCAGCGCGGGACACGACTATGGCTACACCTTC	CSAGHDYGYTF
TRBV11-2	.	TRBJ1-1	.	TGTGCCAGCAGCCTAGGACTCCAGGGTAAAGCTTTCTTT	CASSLGLQGKAFF
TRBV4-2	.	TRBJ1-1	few	TGTGCCAGCAGCCAAGCTGGGGAAGGGAGCACTGAAGCTTTCTTT	CASSQAGEGSTEAFF
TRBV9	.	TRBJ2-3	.	TGTGCCAGCAGCGTAGTTGCCCAGGGGACGCAGTATTTT	CASSVVAQGTQYF
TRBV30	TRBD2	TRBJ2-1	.	TGTGCCTTAATCGCCGGGACTACATTCTTC	CALIAGTTFF
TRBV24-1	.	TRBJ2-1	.	TGTGCCACCAGTGTCACAGGGACCGGGCCCAATGAGCAGTTCTTC	CATSVTGTGPNEQFF
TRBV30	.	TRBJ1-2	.	TGTGCCTGGAGTCTCTCTGGAGGGAGCTACCTCTCCTTC	CAWSLSGGSYLSF
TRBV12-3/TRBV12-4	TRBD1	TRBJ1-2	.	TGTGCCAGCAGTTCAGGGGGGTACTATGGCTACACCTTC	CASSSGGYYGYTF
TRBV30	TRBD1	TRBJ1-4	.	TGTGCCTGGAGCGGGGACAGAGACATCGAAAAACTGTTTTTT	CAWSGDRDIEKLFF
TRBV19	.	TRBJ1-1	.	TGTGCCACTACGGAGGGATGGAACACTGAAGCTTTCTTT	CATTEGWNTEAFF
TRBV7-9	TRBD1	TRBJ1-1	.	TGTGCCAGCAGCTTATCGCCAGGGGGGAACACTGAAGCTTTCTTT	CASSLSPGGNTEAFF
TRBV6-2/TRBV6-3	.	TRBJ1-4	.	TGTGCCAGCAGTCCGGACAAGACCTTTGAAAAACTGTTTTTT	CASSPDKTFEKLFF
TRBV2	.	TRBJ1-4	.	TGTGCCACCTCACAGGGTTCCGCTAATGAAAAACTGTTTTTT	CATSQGSANEKLFF
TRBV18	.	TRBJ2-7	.	TGTGCCAGCCAAGGGGGGGAGGACTACGAGCAGTACTTC	CASQGGEDYEQYF
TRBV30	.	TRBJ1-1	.	TGTGCCTGGAGTACTTCCACTGAAGCTTTCTTT	CAWSTSTEAFF
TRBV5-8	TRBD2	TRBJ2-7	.	TGTGCCAGCAGCTCCCGAAAGGGACTAGCGGGAGGCGAGCAGTACTTC	CASSSRKGLAGGEQYF
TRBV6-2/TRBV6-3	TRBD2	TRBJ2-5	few	TGTGCCAGCAGTTACGGCCCAGCGGGGGACCAAGAGACCCAGTACTTC	CASSYGPAGDQETQYF
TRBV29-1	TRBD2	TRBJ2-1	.	TGCAGCGTTGAAGCCCTAGCGGGGGGGCAAAGTGAGCAGTTCTTC	CSVEALAGGQSEQFF
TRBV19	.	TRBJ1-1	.	TGTGCCAGTAGTATTGTGTTTAGCGTGCTGAACACTGAAGCTTTCTTT	CASSIVFSVLNTEAFF
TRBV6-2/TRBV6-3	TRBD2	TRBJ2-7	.	TGTGCCAGCAGTACCCCATCGACTAGCAGAGCCACTGAGCAGTACTTC	CASSTPSTSRATEQYF
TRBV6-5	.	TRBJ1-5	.	TGTGCCAGCAGTCCGGACAGCCGCGGTCAGCCCCAGCATTTT	CASSPDSRGQPQHF
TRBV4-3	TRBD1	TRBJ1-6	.	TGCGCCAGCAGCCAAGAAGGACAGGGTAATTCACCCCTCCACTTT	CASSQEGQGNSPLHF
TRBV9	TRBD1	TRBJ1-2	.	TGTGCCAGCAGCCCTTCGCCCCGGGGACAGGGACTCTATGGCTACACCTTC	CASSPSPRGQGLYGYTF
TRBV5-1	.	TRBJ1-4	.	TGCGCCAGCAGCTATCAACAGGGCAGGAATGAAAAACTGTTTTTT	CASSYQQGRNEKLFF
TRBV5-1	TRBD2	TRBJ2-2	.	TGCGCCAGCACCTCATTAGCGGGGAACACCGGGGAGCTGTTTTTT	CASTSLAGNTGELFF
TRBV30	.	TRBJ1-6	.	TGTGCCTGGAGTGCCAGCCAGGGGATTAATTCACCCCTCCACTTT	CAWSASQGINSPLHF
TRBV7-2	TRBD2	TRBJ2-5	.	TGTGCCAGCAGCTCCGCCGGGACTAGCGGTGAGACCCAGTACTTC	CASSSAGTSGETQYF
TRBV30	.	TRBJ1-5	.	TGTGCCTGGAGCGGGGACTGGAGACAGCCCCAGCATTTT	CAWSGDWRQPQHF
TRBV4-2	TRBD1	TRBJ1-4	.	TGTGCCAGCAGCCAAGGCCCCGGGACAGGGGAAGGAAAACTGTTTTTT	CASSQGPGTGEGKLFF
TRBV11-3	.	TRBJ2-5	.	TGTGCCAGCAGCTTAGGCAGGGCCCAAGAGACCCAGTACTTC	CASSLGRAQETQYF
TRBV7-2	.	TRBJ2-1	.	TGTGCCAGCAGCTTAGCGCTCGGCAATGAGCAGTTCTTC	CASSLALGNEQFF
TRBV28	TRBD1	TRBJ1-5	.	TGTGCCAGCAGTTTTGACAGGGTGGTCAATAGCAATCAGCCCCAGCATTTT	CASSFDRVVNSNQPQHF
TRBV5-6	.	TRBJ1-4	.	TGTGCCAGCAGCTTGTCCAGGGCTAGTACTAATGAAAAACTGTTTTTT	CASSLSRASTNEKLFF
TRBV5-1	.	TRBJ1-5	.	TGCGCCAGCAGCTTGGCGGGACAAGGGGGTCAGCCCCAGCATTTT	CASSLAGQGGQPQHF
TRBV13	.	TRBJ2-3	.	TGTGCCAGCAGCTCGCCGCTTACTAGCACAGATACGCAGTATTTT	CASSSPLTSTDTQYF
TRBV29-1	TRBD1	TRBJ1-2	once	TGCAGCGATCAGACAGGGGTGCGTGGCTACACCTTC	CSDQTGVRGYTF
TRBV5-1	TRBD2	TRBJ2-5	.	TGCGCCAGCAGCTTGGGGGGACTAGGAGAGACCCAGTACTTC	CASSLGGLGETQYF
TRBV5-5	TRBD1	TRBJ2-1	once	TGTGCCAGCAGCTTGAGGACAGGGGGCTCCTACAATGAGCAGTTCTTC	CASSLRTGGSYNEQFF
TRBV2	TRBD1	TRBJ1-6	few	TGTGCCAGCAGTGCACCGGGACAGGGGGCTAAATCACCCCTCCACTTT	CASSAPGQGAKSPLHF
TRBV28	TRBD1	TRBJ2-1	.	TGTGCCAGCAGTCCCCCGGGACAGGGATACAATGAGCAGTTCTTC	CASSPPGQGYNEQFF
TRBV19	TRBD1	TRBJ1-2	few	TGTGCCAGTAGTAGCGCAGGGGGCTCATATCGGCGAGGCTACACCTTC	CASSSAGGSYRRGYTF
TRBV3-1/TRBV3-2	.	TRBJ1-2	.	TGTGCCAGCAGCCACACAGGAAACTATGGCTACACCTTC	CASSHTGNYGYTF
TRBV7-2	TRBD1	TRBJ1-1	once	TGTGCCAGCAGCTCCGGACAGGTCACTTCGGCTTTCTTT	CASSSGQVTSAFF
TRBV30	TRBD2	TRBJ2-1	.	TGTGCCTGGAGTCGACAGCGGACTAGCGGGAGCAATGAGCAGTTCTTC	CAWSRQRTSGSNEQFF
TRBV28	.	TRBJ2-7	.	TGTGCCAGCAGTTTGTTGTTTCGCGTTCTTCGTCCCTACGAGCAGTACTTC	CASSLLFRVLRPYEQYF
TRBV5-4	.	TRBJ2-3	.	TGTGCCAGCAGCCTGCTCGTGCAGGGCACAGATACGCAGTATTTT	CASSLLVQGTDTQYF
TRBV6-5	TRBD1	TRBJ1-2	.	TGTGCCAGCACCTCTTTCGGGACAGGGGGGTATGGCTACACCTTC	CASTSFGTGGYGYTF
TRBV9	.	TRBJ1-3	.	TGTGCCAGCAGCGTAACAGAGTCTGGAAACACCATATATTTT	CASSVTESGNTIYF
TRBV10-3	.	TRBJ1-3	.	TGTGCCATCAGTGCCACTGGACAACCTGGAAACACCATATATTTT	CAISATGQPGNTIYF
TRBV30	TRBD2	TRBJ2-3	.	TGTGCCTGGGCGGGGGGGACTCGGGATACGCAGTATTTT	CAWAGGTRDTQYF
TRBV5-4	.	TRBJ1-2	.	TGTGCCAGCAGCTCCACAGTAACTAACTATGGCTACACCTTC	CASSSTVTNYGYTF
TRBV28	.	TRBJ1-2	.	TGTGCCAGCAGTTTTGAGGACTATGGCTACACCTTC	CASSFEDYGYTF
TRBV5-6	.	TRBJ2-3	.	TGTGCCAGCAGCTTGTGGAGGAGGGGCACAGATACGCAGTATTTT	CASSLWRRGTDTQYF